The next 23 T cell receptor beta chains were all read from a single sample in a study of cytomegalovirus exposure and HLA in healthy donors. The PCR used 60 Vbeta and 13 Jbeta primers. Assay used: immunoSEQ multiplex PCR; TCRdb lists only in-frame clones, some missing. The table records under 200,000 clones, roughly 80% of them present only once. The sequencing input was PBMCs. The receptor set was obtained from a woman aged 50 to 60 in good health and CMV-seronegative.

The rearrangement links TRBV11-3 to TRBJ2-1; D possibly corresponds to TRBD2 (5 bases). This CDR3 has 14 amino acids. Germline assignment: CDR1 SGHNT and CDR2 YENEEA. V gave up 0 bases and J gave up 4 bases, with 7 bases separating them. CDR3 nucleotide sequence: TGTGCCAGCAGCTTAGAGGGGAGTTACAATGAGCAGTTCTTC. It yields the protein CASSLEGSYNEQFF.

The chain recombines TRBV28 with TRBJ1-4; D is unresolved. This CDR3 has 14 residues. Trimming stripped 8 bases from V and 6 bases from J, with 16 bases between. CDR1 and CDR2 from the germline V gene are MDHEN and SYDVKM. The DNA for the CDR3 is TGTGCCAGCTATCAGTCGGGGTACTATGAAAAACTGTTTTTT. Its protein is CASYQSGYYEKLFF.

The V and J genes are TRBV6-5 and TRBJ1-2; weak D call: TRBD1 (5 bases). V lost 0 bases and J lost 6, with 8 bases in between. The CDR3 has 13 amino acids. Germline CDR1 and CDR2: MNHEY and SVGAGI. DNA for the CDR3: TGTGCCAGCAGTTACTCATCGGGGGATGGCTACACCTTC. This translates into CASSYSSGDGYTF.

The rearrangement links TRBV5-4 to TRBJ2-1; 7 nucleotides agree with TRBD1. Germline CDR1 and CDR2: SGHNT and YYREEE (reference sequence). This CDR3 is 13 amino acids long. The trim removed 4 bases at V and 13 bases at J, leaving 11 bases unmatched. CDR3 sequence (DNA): TGTGCCAGCAGCCCGCGTCCCGGGACAGATCAGTTCTTC. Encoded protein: CASSPRPGTDQFF.

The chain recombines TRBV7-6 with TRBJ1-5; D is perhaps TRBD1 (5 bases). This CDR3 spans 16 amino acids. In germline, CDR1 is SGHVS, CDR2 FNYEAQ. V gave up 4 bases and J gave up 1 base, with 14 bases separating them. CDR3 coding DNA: TGTGCCAGCAGCTCCTCAGGGAAAAGGAGCAATCAGCCCCAGCATTTT. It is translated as CASSSSGKRSNQPQHF.

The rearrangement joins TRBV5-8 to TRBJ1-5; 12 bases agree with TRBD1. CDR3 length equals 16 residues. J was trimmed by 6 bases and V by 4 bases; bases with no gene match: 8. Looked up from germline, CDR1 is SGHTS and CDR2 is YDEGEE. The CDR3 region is CASSLGTGGMGQPQHF. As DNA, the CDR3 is TGTGCCAGCAGCCTAGGGACAGGGGGCATGGGTCAGCCCCAGCATTTT.

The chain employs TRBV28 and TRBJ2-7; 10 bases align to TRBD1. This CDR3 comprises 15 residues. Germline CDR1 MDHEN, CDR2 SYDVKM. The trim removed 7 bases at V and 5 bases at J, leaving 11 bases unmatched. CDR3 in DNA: TGTGCCAGCAACCCGCAGACAGGGGGCGAGGACGAGCAGTACTTC. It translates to CASNPQTGGEDEQYF.

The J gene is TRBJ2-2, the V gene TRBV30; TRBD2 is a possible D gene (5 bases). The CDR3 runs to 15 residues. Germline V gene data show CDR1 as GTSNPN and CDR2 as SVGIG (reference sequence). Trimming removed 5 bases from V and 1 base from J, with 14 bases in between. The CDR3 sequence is CAWQLGSRNTGELFF. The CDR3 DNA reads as TGTGCCTGGCAGTTGGGGAGCCGGAACACCGGGGAGCTGTTTTTT.

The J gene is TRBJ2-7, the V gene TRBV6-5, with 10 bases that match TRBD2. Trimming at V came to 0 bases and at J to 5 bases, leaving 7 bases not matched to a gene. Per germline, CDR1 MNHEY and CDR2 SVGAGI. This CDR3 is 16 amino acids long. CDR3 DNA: TGTGCCAGCAGTTACTCTCGAGCGGGGGGGCCCCACGAGCAGTACTTC. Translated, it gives CASSYSRAGGPHEQYF.

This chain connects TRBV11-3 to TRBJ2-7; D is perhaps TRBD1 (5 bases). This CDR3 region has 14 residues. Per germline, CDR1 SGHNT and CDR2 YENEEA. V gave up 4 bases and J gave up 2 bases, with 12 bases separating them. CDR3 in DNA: TGTGCCAGCAGCTCGAGACAGAACCCCTACGAGCAGTACTTC. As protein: CASSSRQNPYEQYF. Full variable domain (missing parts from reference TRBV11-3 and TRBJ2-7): EAGVVQSPRYKIIEKKQPVAFWCNPISGHNTLYWYLQNLGQGPELLIRYENEEAVDDSQLPKDRFSAERLKGVDSTLKIQPAELGDSAVYLCASSSRQNPYEQYFGPGTRLTVT.

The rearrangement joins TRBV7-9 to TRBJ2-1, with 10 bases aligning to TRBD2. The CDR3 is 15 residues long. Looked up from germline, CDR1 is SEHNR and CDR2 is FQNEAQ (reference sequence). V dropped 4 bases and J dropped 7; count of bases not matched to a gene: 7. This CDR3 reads CASSSSGGAGNEQFF. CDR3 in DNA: TGTGCCAGCAGCTCCAGCGGGGGGGCTGGAAATGAGCAGTTCTTC. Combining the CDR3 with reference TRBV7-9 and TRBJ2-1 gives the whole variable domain DTGVSQNPRHKITKRGQNVTFRCDPISEHNRLYWYRQTLGQGPEFLTYFQNEAQLEKSRLLSDRFSAERPKGSFSTLEIQRTEQGDSAMYLCASSSSGGAGNEQFFGPGTRLTVL.

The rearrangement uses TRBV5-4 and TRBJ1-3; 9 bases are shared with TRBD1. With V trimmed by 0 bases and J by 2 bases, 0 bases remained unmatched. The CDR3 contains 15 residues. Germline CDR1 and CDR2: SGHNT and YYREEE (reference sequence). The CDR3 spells CASSLGQGAGNTIYF. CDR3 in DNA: TGTGCCAGCAGCTTGGGACAGGGGGCTGGAAACACCATATATTTT.

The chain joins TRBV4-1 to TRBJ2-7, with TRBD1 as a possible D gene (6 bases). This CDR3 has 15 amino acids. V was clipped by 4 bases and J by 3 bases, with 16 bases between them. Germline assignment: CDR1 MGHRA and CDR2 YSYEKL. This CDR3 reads CASSRGPGPNYEQYF. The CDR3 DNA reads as TGCGCCAGCAGCCGGGGGCCGGGACCGAACTACGAGCAGTACTTC.

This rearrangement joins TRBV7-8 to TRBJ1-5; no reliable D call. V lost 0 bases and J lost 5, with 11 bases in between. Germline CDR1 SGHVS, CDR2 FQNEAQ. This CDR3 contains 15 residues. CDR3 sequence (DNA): TGTGCCAGCAGCTTAGCCTTGGCAGGTGATCAGCCCCAGCATTTT. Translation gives CASSLALAGDQPQHF.

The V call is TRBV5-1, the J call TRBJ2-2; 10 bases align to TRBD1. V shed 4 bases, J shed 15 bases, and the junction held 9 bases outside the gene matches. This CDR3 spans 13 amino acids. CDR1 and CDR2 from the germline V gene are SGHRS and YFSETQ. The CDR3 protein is CASSATGTGVLFF. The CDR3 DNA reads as TGCGCCAGCAGCGCGACCGGGACAGGGGTGTTGTTTTTT.

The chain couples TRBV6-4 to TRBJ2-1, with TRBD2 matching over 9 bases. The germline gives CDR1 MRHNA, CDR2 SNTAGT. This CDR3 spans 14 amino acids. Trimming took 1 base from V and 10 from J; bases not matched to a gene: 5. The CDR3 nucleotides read TGTGCCAGCAGTGACTGGCGGGAGGGTTTCGAGCAGTTCTTC. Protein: CASSDWREGFEQFF.

CDR3 bases: TGTGCCAGCAGTCCGGACAGGGTCTATGGCTACACCTTC. Amino acids: CASSPDRVYGYTF. This chain links TRBV6-1 with TRBJ1-2; 8 positions match TRBD1. V was pared by 5 bases and J by 4 bases, with 3 bases of the junction left unmatched. The germline V gene encodes CDR1 MNHNS and CDR2 SASEGT. The length of the CDR3 is 13 residues.

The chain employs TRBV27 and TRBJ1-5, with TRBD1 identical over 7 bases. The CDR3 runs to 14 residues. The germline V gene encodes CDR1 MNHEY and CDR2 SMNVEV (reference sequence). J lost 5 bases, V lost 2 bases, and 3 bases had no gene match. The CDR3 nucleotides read TGTGCCAGCAGTTTACGGGACAGATATCAGCCCCAGCATTTT. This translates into CASSLRDRYQPQHF.

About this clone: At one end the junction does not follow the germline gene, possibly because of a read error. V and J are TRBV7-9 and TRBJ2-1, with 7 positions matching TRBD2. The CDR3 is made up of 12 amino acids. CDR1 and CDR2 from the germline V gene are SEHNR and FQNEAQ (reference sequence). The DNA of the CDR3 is TGCTCATTGGCGGGAGCCTACAATGAGCAGTTCTTC. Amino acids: CSLAGAYNEQFF.

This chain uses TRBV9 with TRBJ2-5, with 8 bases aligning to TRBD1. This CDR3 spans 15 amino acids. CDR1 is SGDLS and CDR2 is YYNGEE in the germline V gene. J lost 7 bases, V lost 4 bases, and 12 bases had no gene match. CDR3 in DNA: TGTGCCAGCAGCCCCAGGACAGACAGGGGAGGGACCCAGTACTTC. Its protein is CASSPRTDRGGTQYF.

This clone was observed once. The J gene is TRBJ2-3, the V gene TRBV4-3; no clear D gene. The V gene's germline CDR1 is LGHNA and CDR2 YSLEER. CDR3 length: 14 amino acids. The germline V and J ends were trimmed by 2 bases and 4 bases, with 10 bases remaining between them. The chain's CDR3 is CASSQHRRADTQYF. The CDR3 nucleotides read TGCGCCAGCAGCCAACACCGCCGGGCAGATACGCAGTATTTT.

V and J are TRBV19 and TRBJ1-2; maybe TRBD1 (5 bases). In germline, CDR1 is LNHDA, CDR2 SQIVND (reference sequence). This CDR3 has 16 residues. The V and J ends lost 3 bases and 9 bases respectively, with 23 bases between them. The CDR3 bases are TGTGCCAGTAGTATCTCGCGGGGGAGTGTGTCTGTCAGCTACACCTTC. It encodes CASSISRGSVSVSYTF.

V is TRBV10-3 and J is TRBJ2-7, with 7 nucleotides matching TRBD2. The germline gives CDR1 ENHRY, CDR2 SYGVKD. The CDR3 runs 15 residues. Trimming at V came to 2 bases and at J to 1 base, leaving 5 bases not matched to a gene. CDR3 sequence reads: CAISEVSSGSYEQYF. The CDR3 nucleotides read TGTGCCATCAGTGAGGTGTCTAGCGGATCCTACGAGCAGTACTTC.